A single sample gave rise to the 31 T cell receptor beta chains below, sequenced in a study of T cell repertoires in cytomegalovirus infection (dated by TCRdb to between 2018 and 2020). The treatment or condition tag for this specimen amounts to: in vitro stimulation with specific CMV peptide epitopes to enrich CMV-specific T cells. No antigen has been assigned to these receptors. The run used an Illumina HiSeq 1500. TCRdb itself trimmed the public reads at Q25 with fastp, ran MiXCR and retained productive beta chains. Every distinct CDR3 protein forms one entry, paired with its most common genes and DNA. The sample table records roughly 920,000 distinct CDR3 sequences; approximately 31% of these occur just once. The biggest ten clones account for roughly 13% of the sample. Sequencing used cultured CD8+ T cells from PBMCs, obtained from culture after CMV antigen stimulation. Receptors originate from a human donor in good health (CMV status not recorded). Some clones in this sample may be carry-over from other donors' samples.

The chain combines TRBV6-1 with TRBJ2-3, with 8 bases identical to TRBD1. Germline CDR1 and CDR2: MNHNS and SASEGT. Trimming at V came to 4 bases and at J to 6 bases, leaving 12 bases not matched to a gene. CDR3 length equals 16 residues. The CDR3 DNA is TGTGCCAGCAGTGTCCGACAGGGGAGGTTAACGGATACGCAGTATTTT. Its protein is CASSVRQGRLTDTQYF.

This clonotype was recorded a few times. This chain links TRBV7-6 with TRBJ1-3; D is possibly TRBD1 (5 bases). The CDR3 is 20 residues long. Germline V lookup: CDR1 SGHVS, CDR2 FNYEAQ. V lost 4 bases, J lost 0 bases, and 25 bases lay in between. The DNA for the CDR3 is TGTGCCAGCAGCTCGTTAAGAGAGGTCGGGGGGGTCGTCTCTGGAAACACCATATATTTT. This translates into CASSSLREVGGVVSGNTIYF. Using reference TRBV7-6 and TRBJ1-3 for the parts outside the CDR3, the full variable domain is GAGVSQSPRYKVTKRGQDVALRCDPISGHVSLYWYRQALGQGPEFLTYFNYEAQQDKSGLPNDRFSAERPEGSISTLTIQRTEQRDSAMYRCASSSLREVGGVVSGNTIYFGEGSWLTVV.

The CDR3 region has the DNA TGTGCCAGCAGTGCCCCGGGACAGGGGCGGTATTTT. Its translation is CASSAPGQGRYF. This chain connects TRBV27 to TRBJ2-3; 10 bases line up with TRBD1. The CDR3 runs 12 residues. Unmatched junction bases numbered 7, after V lost 5 bases and J lost 14 bases. Germline V gene lookup returns CDR1 MNHEY and CDR2 SMNVEV (reference sequence).

The rearrangement uses TRBV5-4 and TRBJ1-1; TRBD1 matches at 8 bases. CDR3 size: 15 residues. The J segment lost 4 bases and the V segment lost 3 bases, leaving 8 bases of the junction unmatched. Germline lookup yields CDR1 SGHNT and CDR2 YYREEE (reference sequence). The CDR3 coding sequence is TGTGCCAGCAGCTACGACAGGGGCCTACTCACTGAAGCTTTCTTT. Protein sequence: CASSYDRGLLTEAFF.

This clonotype occurred a few times. The chain uses TRBV27 and TRBJ1-1; D is possibly TRBD1 (6 bases). Trimming took off 3 bases at V and 8 bases at J, with 16 bases between the two ends. Germline-derived CDR1 and CDR2 are MNHEY and SMNVEV (reference sequence). The CDR3 totals 14 residues. The CDR3 protein is CASSFGGGQMEAFF. For the CDR3, the DNA is TGTGCCAGCAGTTTCGGCGGAGGACAGATGGAAGCTTTCTTT.

This clonotype occurred a few times. The V and J genes are TRBV7-9 and TRBJ1-2; 12 bases agree with TRBD1. CDR1 and CDR2 (germline): SEHNR, FQNEAQ (reference sequence). Trimming removed 0 bases from V and 4 bases from J; junction bases left unmatched: 6. This CDR3 region has 17 residues. CDR3 protein: CASSLALRDRGPYGYTF. The CDR3 coding sequence is TGTGCCAGCAGCTTAGCGCTCCGGGACAGGGGGCCCTATGGCTACACCTTC.

This clonotype has a count of ten or more. The chain carries TRBV7-6 and TRBJ2-1; D might be TRBD2 (5 bases). Germline V gives CDR1 SGHVS, CDR2 FNYEAQ. V was shortened by 4 bases and J by 1 base, with 11 bases between the two germline ends. CDR3 length: 15 amino acids. This chain's CDR3 is CASSSTRGSYNEQFF. For the CDR3, the DNA is TGTGCCAGCAGCTCCACCCGGGGTTCCTACAATGAGCAGTTCTTC.

This clonotype was counted only a few times. The genes are TRBV20-1 and TRBJ1-2; 8 positions agree with TRBD1. The CDR3 is 16 amino acids. V shed 2 bases, J shed 0 bases, and the junction held 8 bases outside the gene matches. CDR1 is DFQATT, CDR2 SNEGSKA, per germline (reference sequence). CDR3 coding DNA: TGCAGTGCTAGATTATTTGGACAGGGACCTAACTATGGCTACACCTTC. It codes for CSARLFGQGPNYGYTF.

The sample holds a few counts of this clonotype. This chain links TRBV12-3 or TRBV12-4 with TRBJ2-3; D ambiguous. V gave up 2 bases and J gave up 0 bases, with 12 bases separating them. This CDR3 has 16 amino acids. The CDR3, as DNA: TGTGCCAGCAGTTTATCCAGTCTTACTAGCACAGATACGCAGTATTTT. Protein sequence: CASSLSSLTSTDTQYF.

A few counts support this clonotype. The CDR3 loop reads CSARPIYEQFF. CDR3 bases: TGCAGTGCTAGACCGATCTATGAGCAGTTCTTC. V is TRBV20-1 and J is TRBJ2-1, with D hard to call. V was pared by 2 bases and J by 8 bases, with 7 bases between. CDR1 is DFQATT, CDR2 SNEGSKA, per germline (reference sequence). This CDR3 spans 11 amino acids.

The genes are TRBV6-5 and TRBJ1-2; D not resolved. Per germline, CDR1 MNHEY and CDR2 SVGAGI. The CDR3 sequence is 13 residues long. The germline V and J ends were trimmed by 6 bases and 2 bases, with 10 bases remaining between them. Written as DNA, the CDR3 is TGTGCCAGCAGAGAGAGAGAAAACTATGGCTACACCTTC. Encoded protein: CASRERENYGYTF.

This clonotype was counted ten times or more. The chain couples TRBV7-6 to TRBJ2-7, with D perhaps matching TRBD1 (5 bases). Trimming shortened V by 3 bases and J by 0 bases, and 9 bases separated the two germline ends. This CDR3 has 14 residues. The V gene's germline CDR1 is SGHVS and CDR2 FNYEAQ. The CDR3 DNA is TGTGCCAGCAGCTTGCAGGGTAACTCCTACGAGCAGTACGTC. This gives the protein CASSLQGNSYEQYV.

A single count supports this clonotype. The chain couples TRBV4-1 to TRBJ2-1, with 9 bases aligning to TRBD1. Germline CDR1 is MGHRA and CDR2 is YSYEKL. This CDR3 has 15 amino acids. With 4 bases clipped from V and 6 bases from J, the junction kept 7 bases outside the gene matches. CDR3: CASSPGQGPSNEQFF. Written as DNA, the CDR3 is TGCGCCAGCAGCCCGGGACAGGGACCCTCCAATGAGCAGTTCTTC.

The chain has TRBV2 and TRBJ2-7; 11 positions match TRBD2. Germline trimming cut 8 bases from V and 6 bases from J; bases unmatched to any gene: 15. The CDR3 covers 16 residues. Germline V gene sequence: CDR1 SNHLY, CDR2 FYNNEI. CDR3 nucleotides: TGTGCCAGCGAGGGTCCGGGACTAGCGGATCGCTGCGAGCAGTACGTC. This gives the protein CASEGPGLADRCEQYV.

This clonotype was picked up a small number of times. The chain has TRBV14 and TRBJ1-1; D is perhaps TRBD1 (5 bases). Germline V CDR1 and CDR2: SGHDN, FVKESK. There are 15 residues in the CDR3. V shed 5 bases and J shed 1 base, with 14 bases lying between them. CDR3 sequence: CASSKNMGGNTEAFF. The CDR3, as DNA: TGTGCCAGCAGCAAGAATATGGGGGGGAACACTGAAGCTTTCTTT.

This sequence joins TRBV11-2 and TRBJ1-1; unclear D gene. The CDR3 totals 17 residues. Between the trimmed V and J ends, which lost 3 bases and 1 base, there was a span of 18 bases. The V gene's germline CDR1 is SGHAT and CDR2 FQNNGV. In nucleotides, the CDR3 is TGTGCCAGCAGCTTTTGGAGGGTTAATCCTAAGAACACTGAAGCTTTCTTT. Translating it yields CASSFWRVNPKNTEAFF. Looking up the rest from reference TRBV11-2 and TRBJ1-1 gives the full variable domain: EAGVAQSPRYKIIEKRQSVAFWCNPISGHATLYWYQQILGQGPKLLIQFQNNGVVDDSQLPKDRFSAERLKGVDSTLKIQPAKLEDSAVYLCASSFWRVNPKNTEAFFGQGTRLTVV.

This chain uses TRBV11-2 with TRBJ2-7; 12 positions agree with TRBD2. Germline V CDR1 and CDR2: SGHAT, FQNNGV. V shed 5 bases, J shed 0 bases, and the junction held 5 bases outside the gene matches. The CDR3 runs to 16 residues. CDR3 coding DNA: TGTGCCAGCAGCGCCTGGACTAGCGGGGACTCCTACGAGCAGTACTTC. Protein product: CASSAWTSGDSYEQYF.

In this sample, this clonotype turned up a few times. The chain links TRBV12-3 or TRBV12-4 to TRBJ1-3, with D perhaps TRBD1 (5 bases). This CDR3 contains 15 residues. Trimming took 1 base from V and 0 from J, leaving 7 bases between them. Written as DNA, the CDR3 is TGTGCCAGCAGTTTAGGGGGGGTCTCTGGAAACACCATATATTTT. The encoded protein is CASSLGGVSGNTIYF.

This clonotype was seen a few times. V and J are TRBV7-8 and TRBJ2-3; 7 bases fit TRBD2. V lost 0 bases and J lost 1; bases outside the gene matches: 13. This CDR3 spans 19 amino acids. From germline, CDR1 is SGHVS and CDR2 FQNEAQ. CDR3 DNA: TGTGCCAGCAGCTTAGCGGGGCGGGGGTCTTTAGTGGGCACAGATACGCAGTATTTT. Amino acid sequence: CASSLAGRGSLVGTDTQYF.

The chain recombines TRBV7-9 with TRBJ1-2; no firm D call. CDR1 SEHNR and CDR2 FQNEAQ come from the germline V gene (reference sequence). The V and J ends lost 1 base and 8 bases respectively, with 20 bases between them. There are 16 residues in the CDR3. CDR3 nucleotide sequence: TGTGCCAGCAGCTTAGAGCGGGTCTCCCCTCTTGGGGGCTACACCTTC. Translation: CASSLERVSPLGGYTF.

This clonotype has only one observation. The chain carries TRBV28 and TRBJ2-7; TRBD2 matches at 9 bases. The CDR3 totals 15 residues. Trimming cost V 6 bases and J 3 bases; bases outside gene matches: 9. CDR1 and CDR2 (germline): MDHEN, SYDVKM. The CDR3 DNA is TGTGCCAGCAGCTCGCGCGGGAGGGTCGGCTACGAGCAGTACGTC. Amino acids: CASSSRGRVGYEQYV.

The gene calls are TRBV27 and TRBJ2-3, with D possibly matching TRBD1 (5 bases). V lost 2 bases, J lost 5 bases, and 14 bases lay in between. Germline CDR1 is MNHEY and CDR2 is SMNVEV (reference sequence). The CDR3 is 15 amino acids. CDR3: CASSLKGRVRDTQYF. CDR3 coding DNA: TGTGCCAGCAGTTTAAAGGGCAGGGTGAGAGATACGCAGTATTTT.

The genes are TRBV6-5 and TRBJ2-7, with D maybe TRBD1 (5 bases). V was cut by 0 bases and J by 3 bases, with 12 bases left in between. Germline CDR1 reads MNHEY; CDR2 reads SVGAGI. The CDR3 has 15 amino acids. CDR3 amino acids: CASSYSNLTVYEQYV. The CDR3 region has the DNA TGTGCCAGCAGTTACTCGAACTTGACAGTCTACGAGCAGTACGTC.

This clonotype was seen only a few times. The CDR3 DNA reads as TGTGCCAGCAGTGGCCTAGCTGGGGGGGCTAATGAAAAACTGTTTTTT. It encodes CASSGLAGGANEKLFF. This chain joins TRBV25-1 and TRBJ1-4; a possible D gene is TRBD1 (5 bases). V was pared by 4 bases and J by 3 bases, with 15 bases between. CDR1 is MGHDK and CDR2 is SYGVNS in the germline V gene. CDR3 length: 16 amino acids.

This clonotype was observed once. A junction boundary mismatches the germline segment, possibly from a read error. The V and J genes are TRBV7-6 and TRBJ2-1, with unresolved D. Germline values: CDR1 SGHVS, CDR2 FNYEAQ. This CDR3 has 11 residues. Written as DNA, the CDR3 is TGTGCCAGCAGCTTTTTGAATGGGCAGTTCTTC. As protein: CASSFLNGQFF. Full variable domain (rest looked up from reference TRBV7-6 and TRBJ2-1): GAGVSQSPRYKVTKRGQDVALRCDPISGHVSLYWYRQALGQGPEFLTYFNYEAQQDKSGLPNDRFSAERPEGSISTLTIQRTEQRDSAMYRCASSFLNGQFFGPGTRLTVL.

This clonotype was found many times. The chain employs TRBV4-1 and TRBJ2-1, with 9 bases fitting TRBD2. With 1 base clipped from V and 4 bases from J, the junction kept 2 bases outside the gene matches. The CDR3 has 15 residues. The V gene's germline CDR1 is MGHRA and CDR2 YSYEKL. The CDR3 DNA follows: TGCGCCAGCAGCCAAGTGACTAGCGGTTACAATGAGCAGTTCTTC. This encodes CASSQVTSGYNEQFF.

The chain is built from TRBV6-5 and TRBJ1-2; weak D call: TRBD1 (5 bases). The CDR3 has 13 residues. Germline values: CDR1 MNHEY, CDR2 SVGAGI. Trimming removed 0 bases at V and 4 bases at J, with 6 bases between. The CDR3 DNA reads TGTGCCAGCAGTTACTCAGGGGTCTATGGCTACACCTTC. It specifies CASSYSGVYGYTF.

The V and J genes are TRBV7-6 and TRBJ2-5; 13 bases line up with TRBD2. The CDR3 sequence is 16 residues long. Germline CDR1 SGHVS, CDR2 FNYEAQ. The J segment lost 1 base and the V segment lost 5 bases, leaving 4 bases of the junction unmatched. The CDR3 here is CASSVTSGRSQETQYF. CDR3 nucleotides: TGTGCCAGCAGCGTGACTAGCGGGAGGTCCCAAGAGACCCAGTACTTC.

The chain recombines TRBV19 with TRBJ1-5, with 9 bases lining up with TRBD1. With V trimmed by 7 bases and J by 6 bases, 4 bases remained unmatched. The CDR3 sequence is 13 residues long. Germline V gene data show CDR1 as LNHDA and CDR2 as SQIVND (reference sequence). In DNA, the CDR3 is TGTGCCAGTACCACAGGGGGCTTTCAGCCCCAGCATTTT. Protein: CASTTGGFQPQHF.

Only one count was recorded for this clonotype. V and J are TRBV19 and TRBJ1-2; no clear D gene. Trimming pared 1 base from V and 6 bases from J, leaving 9 bases between. The CDR3 is 13 amino acids. Germline V gives CDR1 LNHDA, CDR2 SQIVND (reference sequence). This CDR3 is CASSIAPFNGYTF. As DNA, the CDR3 is TGTGCCAGTAGTATAGCTCCCTTTAATGGCTACACCTTC. Full variable domain (rest looked up from reference TRBV19 and TRBJ1-2): DGGITQSPKYLFRKEGQNVTLSCEQNLNHDAMYWYRQDPGQGLRLIYYSQIVNDFQKGDIAEGYSVSREKKESFPLTVTSAQKNPTAFYLCASSIAPFNGYTFGSGTRLTVV.

The V call is TRBV24-1, the J call TRBJ1-5; D may be TRBD1 (5 bases). Germline lookup yields CDR1 KGHDR and CDR2 SFDVKD. The CDR3 is made up of 15 amino acids. The V and J ends lost 3 bases and 3 bases respectively, with 11 bases between them. The CDR3 region is CATSDRPGYNQPQHF. CDR3 nucleotide sequence: TGTGCCACCAGTGATCGCCCAGGGTACAATCAGCCCCAGCATTTT.